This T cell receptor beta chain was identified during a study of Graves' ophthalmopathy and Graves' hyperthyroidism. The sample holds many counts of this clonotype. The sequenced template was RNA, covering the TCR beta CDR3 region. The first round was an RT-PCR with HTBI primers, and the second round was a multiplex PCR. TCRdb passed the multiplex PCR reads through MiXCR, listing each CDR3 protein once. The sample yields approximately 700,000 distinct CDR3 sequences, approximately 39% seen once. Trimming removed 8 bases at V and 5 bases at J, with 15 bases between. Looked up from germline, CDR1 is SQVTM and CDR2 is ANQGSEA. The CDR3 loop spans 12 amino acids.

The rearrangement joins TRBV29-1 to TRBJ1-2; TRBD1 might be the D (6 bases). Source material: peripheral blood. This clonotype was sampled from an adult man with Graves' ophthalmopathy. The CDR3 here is CSSEGGGYGYTF. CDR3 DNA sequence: TGCAGCTCCGAGGGGGGAGGGTATGGCTACACCTTC.